This TCR beta chain was sequenced during a study of CD8+ T cells in alopecia areata. On the study more broadly: Treated patients were dosed with oral tofacitinib, taking 5 to 10 mg twice daily. Study-wide results and caveats: Lesional scalp displayed greater clonality than normal scalp, most notably in alopecia totalis/universalis.

The treatment is: oral pan-JAK inhibitor, 5-10 mg twice daily. Extraction and reverse transcription of RNA yielded cDNA as the sequencing template. Data came from immunoSEQ multiplex PCR; TCRdb stores just in-frame clones and leaves some out. The data hold some 99,000 clones, with roughly two thirds observed a single time. As to this clone: Its antigen is still unknown.

Germline CDR1 and CDR2: SSHAT and FNYEAQ (reference sequence). With 2 bases removed from V and 3 bases from J, the gap between germline ends came to 8 bases. The CDR3 loop spans 13 amino acids. Here the sequenced sample was CD8+ T cells sorted from blood, taken at week 4, from a patient treated with tofacitinib. This TCR was recovered from a human donor with alopecia areata. The genes are TRBV7-7 and TRBJ2-7, with D tentatively TRBD2 (5 bases). The CDR3 here is CASSLSGSYEQYF. CDR3 DNA sequence: TGTGCCAGCAGCTTAAGTGGGAGCTACGAGCAGTACTTC. The full variable domain, its missing parts supplied by reference TRBV7-7 and TRBJ2-7, is GAGVSQSPRYKVTKRGQDVTLRCDPISSHATLYWYQQALGQGPEFLTYFNYEAQPDKSGLPSDRFSAERPEGSISTLTIQRTEQRDSAMYRCASSLSGSYEQYFGPGTRLTVT.